The 6 T cell receptor beta chains reported below all come from one sample, sequenced in a study of identical twins. TCRdb reprocessed the 5' RACE reads with MiXCR, giving one entry per CDR3 protein. The data show approximately 700,000 distinct CDR3 sequences, roughly 20% seen once. These data also formed part of another study, on T cells expressing NK-cell markers.

The sequenced material came from PBMCs. The origin of the receptors is a woman younger than 30 in good health.

This clonotype was observed a few times. The V call is TRBV6-1, the J call TRBJ2-2, with TRBD2 matching 9 bases. The CDR3 extends over 15 amino acids. Germline V CDR1 and CDR2: MNHNS, SASEGT. J lost 5 bases, V lost 7 bases, and 8 bases had no gene match. Written as DNA, the CDR3 is TGTGCCAGCAATAAGGAAGCGGGAGGTACCGGGGAGCTGTTTTTT. Translating it yields CASNKEAGGTGELFF.

The J gene is TRBJ2-5, the V gene TRBV24-1; possibly TRBD2 for D (6 bases). Trimming stripped 4 bases from V and 7 bases from J, with 12 bases between. CDR1 is KGHDR and CDR2 is SFDVKD in the germline V gene. The CDR3 is 13 amino acids. The CDR3 sequence is CATSEGPGGTQYF. The CDR3 region has the DNA TGTGCCACCAGTGAGGGGCCCGGGGGGACCCAGTACTTC.

DNA of the CDR3: TGTGCCAGCAGTCCCGTTCTGACAGACACAGATACGCAGTATTTT. This gives the protein CASSPVLTDTDTQYF. This chain uses TRBV12-3 or TRBV12-4 with TRBJ2-3, with D tentatively TRBD1 (5 bases). Trimming pared 5 bases from V and 2 bases from J, leaving 14 bases between. CDR3 length: 15 residues.

V is TRBV6-1 and J is TRBJ1-1; TRBD1 is a possible D gene (5 bases). The CDR3 is 12 residues long. Trimming removed 3 bases at V and 8 bases at J, with 10 bases between. Germline CDR1 MNHNS, CDR2 SASEGT. This chain's CDR3 is CASSEGRTEAFF. CDR3 nucleotides: TGTGCCAGCAGTGAGGGACGGACCGAAGCTTTCTTT.

The J gene is TRBJ1-5, the V gene TRBV27, with a possible D match to TRBD1 (5 bases). From germline, CDR1 is MNHEY and CDR2 SMNVEV (reference sequence). Trimming took 5 bases from V and 0 from J, leaving 17 bases between them. This CDR3 has 17 amino acids. Written as DNA, the CDR3 is TGTGCCAGCAGTCTACATTTTACCCAGGGTAGCAATCAGCCCCAGCATTTT. Translation gives CASSLHFTQGSNQPQHF.

This clonotype was counted only a few times. CDR3 in DNA: TGTGCCAGCAGTGTCACCGGGACAGGGATCTACGAGCAGTACTTC. Protein: CASSVTGTGIYEQYF. V usage is TRBV6-1 and J usage is TRBJ2-7, with 9 bases lining up with TRBD1. The CDR3 runs 15 residues. Germline CDR1 is MNHNS and CDR2 is SASEGT. Trimming took 4 bases from V and 3 from J; bases not matched to a gene: 7.